This record looks at one TCR beta chain sequence and its context. Clones were read by immunoSEQ multiplex PCR, and TCRdb kept only the in-frame ones, dropping some. The sample lists about 100,000 clones; 86% were seen once. These data are taken from a study of blood T cell repertoires in COVID-19. The CDR3 sequence is 16 residues long. V was clipped by 4 bases and J by 6 bases; unmatched bases: 11. CDR1 and CDR2 from the germline V gene are KGHSH and LQKENI. This clonotype was sampled from a woman aged 45-65 years who had recovered from COVID-19. The sequenced sample consisted of PBMCs or T cells enriched from blood (not recorded which). This sequence joins TRBV18 and TRBJ2-3, with TRBD1 identical over 9 bases. In DNA form, the CDR3 reads TGTGCCAGCTCACTGACAGCCGGGACAGGGATTGATACGCAGTATTTT. Translating gives CASSLTAGTGIDTQYF.